The clone carrying this T cell receptor (beta chain) appeared a few times. This sample is drawn from a study of cytomegalovirus exposure and HLA in healthy donors. This CDR3 spans 16 amino acids. CDR1 is MGHRA, CDR2 YSYEKL, per germline. Trimming stripped 1 base from V and 3 bases from J, with 13 bases between. 60 Vbeta and 13 Jbeta primers were used in PCR. Assay used: immunoSEQ multiplex PCR; TCRdb lists only in-frame clones, some missing. The table shows about 140,000 clones, with around 80% occurring only once. The TCR comes from a female donor in good health and CMV-seronegative. The material sequenced was PBMCs. This chain connects TRBV4-1 to TRBJ1-5, with D possibly being TRBD1 (5 bases). The CDR3 protein is CASSQGVGQYNQPQHF. The CDR3 DNA reads as TGCGCCAGCAGCCAAGGGGTAGGACAATACAATCAGCCCCAGCATTTT.